This TCR beta chain is from a study of T cell repertoires in cytomegalovirus infection (dated by TCRdb to 2018 to 2020). Regarding the complete study: The peptide stimulations were aimed at well-studied HLA-B-restricted epitopes as well as recently identified HLA-C-restricted CMV epitopes, whose presentation resists viral immunomodulation. Donor HLA type was relevant to the analysis, because carriage of CMV infection together with the matching HLA type was indicated by public TCR beta signatures.

Overall study results and their limits: The ex vivo response was dominated by HLA-C-restricted CMV-specific TCR beta clonotypes, and the single most frequent clonotype in two of eight donors was supplied by these HLA-C-restricted clonotypes. Carriers of CMV infection plus the relevant HLA type were discriminated by the cumulative frequency of public TCR beta family members in the study cohort and in an independent roughly 340-donor cohort.

According to the study, the label for this sample's treatment or condition signals: in vitro stimulation with specific CMV peptide epitopes to enrich CMV-specific T cells. In this sample, this clonotype turned up once. Its antigen remains undetermined. The input lacks base qualities; no much larger clone sits a single base away. On its own, one read is weak support. TCRdb shows the sequencer as Illumina HiSeq 1500. Through fastp at Q25 and MiXCR, TCRdb rebuilt clones from the public reads, retaining in-frame beta chains. Rows with one shared CDR3 protein collapse into an entry with the most common genes and DNA. The sample has hundreds of thousands of distinct CDR3 sequences on record, under 40% of them singletons. The ten biggest clones cover around 15% of the sample. Reading the germline V gene gives CDR1 ENHRY and CDR2 SYGVKD. The germline ends are 10 bases apart after V is trimmed by 0 bases and J by 2 bases. Spanning cysteine to phenylalanine, the CDR3 consists of 15 amino acids. Here the CDR3 DNA is all that survives: 45 bases in frame from base 1.

The rearranged segments are TRBV10-3 and TRBJ1-1; the D gene is possibly TRBD1, with 6 bases matching. The TCR was taken from a human donor in good health (CMV status not recorded). Some clones in this sample may be carry-over from other donors' samples. Sequenced material: cultured CD8+ T cells from PBMCs, taken from culture after CMV antigen stimulation. The DNA is TGTGCCATCAGTGAGTCTAGGACAGATAACACTGAAGCTTTCTTT. Its amino acids are CAISESRTDNTEAFF.